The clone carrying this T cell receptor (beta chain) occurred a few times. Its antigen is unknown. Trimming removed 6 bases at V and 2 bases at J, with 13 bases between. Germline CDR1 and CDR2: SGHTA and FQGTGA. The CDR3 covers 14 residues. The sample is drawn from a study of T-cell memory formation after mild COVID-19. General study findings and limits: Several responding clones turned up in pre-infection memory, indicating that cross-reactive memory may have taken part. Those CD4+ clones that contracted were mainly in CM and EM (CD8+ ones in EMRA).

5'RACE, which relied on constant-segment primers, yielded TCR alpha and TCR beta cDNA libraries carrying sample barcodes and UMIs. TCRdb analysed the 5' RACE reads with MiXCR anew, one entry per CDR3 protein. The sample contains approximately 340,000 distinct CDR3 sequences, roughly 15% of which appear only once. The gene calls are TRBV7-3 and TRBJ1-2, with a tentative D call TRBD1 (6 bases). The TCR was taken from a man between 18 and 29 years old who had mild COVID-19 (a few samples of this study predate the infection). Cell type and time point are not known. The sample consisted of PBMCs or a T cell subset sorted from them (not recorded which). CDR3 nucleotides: TGTGCCAGCAGTTCAGGGGAATTGAACTATGGCTACACCTTC. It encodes CASSSGELNYGYTF.